This record concerns one TCR beta chain sequence. The sample belongs to a study of T cell changes during pregnancy in multiple sclerosis. The table came from immunoSEQ multiplex PCR; TCRdb's copy has only in-frame clones and leaves some out. Among just under 85,000 clones listed, 91% were seen once. The CDR3 length is 14 residues. CDR1 and CDR2 from the germline V gene are MNHEY and SVGAGI. V was shortened by 8 bases and J by 0 bases, with 14 bases between the two germline ends. Sequenced material: peripheral blood, taken in the first trimester of pregnancy. The V gene is TRBV6-5, the J gene TRBJ2-7; possibly TRBD1 for D (5 bases). The sequence came from a female donor with multiple sclerosis, enrolled in a pregnancy study. In DNA, the CDR3 is TGTGCCAGCTGGACCTCAGGGTCCTCCTACGAGCAGTACTTC. This codes for CASWTSGSSYEQYF.